The 30 T cell receptor beta chains reported below all come from one sample, sequenced in a study of blood T cell repertoires in COVID-19. The protocol was immunoSEQ multiplex PCR, while the TCRdb copy is restricted to in-frame clones and leaves out a portion. The table has about 130,000 clones, under 85% seen once. The sample comprised peripheral blood. The receptors were sampled from a man in his 60s with acute or convalescent COVID-19.

This chain connects TRBV6-5 to TRBJ1-5; the match to TRBD1 covers 8 bases. This CDR3 has 13 residues. Per germline, CDR1 MNHEY and CDR2 SVGAGI. V trimming: 4 bases; J trimming: 13 bases; junction bases outside the gene matches: 9. The CDR3 loop reads CASSSTTGAGQHF. For the CDR3, the DNA is TGTGCCAGCAGTTCGACGACAGGGGCCGGTCAGCATTTT.

The chain has TRBV25-1 and TRBJ2-3; 7 bases agree with TRBD2. The CDR3 has 15 amino acids. After removal of 3 bases from V and 5 bases from J, the junction contained 8 bases not matched to a gene. Looked up from germline, CDR1 is MGHDK and CDR2 is SYGVNS. The CDR3 loop is CASSEGPSGLDTQYF. The DNA of the CDR3 is TGTGCCAGCAGTGAGGGCCCTAGCGGTTTAGATACGCAGTATTTT.

The chain joins TRBV6-1 to TRBJ1-1; the D is unclear. This CDR3 is 13 amino acids long. Trimming cost V 2 bases and J 4 bases, with 8 bases left between them. CDR1 and CDR2 (germline): MNHNS, SASEGT. CDR3 region: CASSETAVTEAFF. The CDR3 region has the DNA TGTGCCAGCAGTGAAACTGCTGTCACTGAAGCTTTCTTT.

DNA of the CDR3: TGTGCCAGTAAGAACGCAGGGCCTAGCACAGATACGCAGTATTTT. Translated: CASKNAGPSTDTQYF. The chain joins TRBV19 to TRBJ2-3, with D perhaps TRBD1 (5 bases). Germline loops: CDR1 LNHDA, CDR2 SQIVND (reference sequence). Trimming removed 7 bases from V and 0 bases from J, with 14 bases in between. The CDR3 runs 15 residues. Looking up the rest from reference TRBV19 and TRBJ2-3 gives the full variable domain: DGGITQSPKYLFRKEGQNVTLSCEQNLNHDAMYWYRQDPGQGLRLIYYSQIVNDFQKGDIAEGYSVSREKKESFPLTVTSAQKNPTAFYLCASKNAGPSTDTQYFGPGTRLTVL.

The chain couples TRBV10-3 to TRBJ2-2; 7 nucleotides align to TRBD2. The CDR3 consists of 14 residues. Per the germline V gene, CDR1 is ENHRY and CDR2 is SYGVKD. Trimming took 6 bases from V and 6 from J; bases not matched to a gene: 7. The CDR3 nucleotides read TGTGCCATCAGCCGGGACTACCTCGCCGGGGAGCTGTTTTTT. It yields the protein CAISRDYLAGELFF.

CDR3 sequence (DNA): TGCGCCAGCAGCCCGGGACAGGCTAACTACGAGCAGTACTTC. Its translation: CASSPGQANYEQYF. The chain is built from TRBV10-1 and TRBJ2-7; 8 bases are a match to TRBD1. CDR1 and CDR2 (germline): WNHNN, SYGVQD (reference sequence). The CDR3 covers 14 residues. The J segment lost 3 bases and the V segment lost 6 bases, leaving 7 bases of the junction unmatched.

The chain carries TRBV28 and TRBJ2-3; D is uncertain. The CDR3 length is 11 residues. With 6 bases removed from V and 5 bases from J, the gap between germline ends came to 6 bases. Germline-derived CDR1 and CDR2 are MDHEN and SYDVKM. The CDR3 DNA reads TGTGCCAGCAGGTCCTTAGATACGCAGTATTTT. As protein: CASRSLDTQYF. Full variable domain (outside the CDR3, taken from reference TRBV28 and TRBJ2-3): DVKVTQSSRYLVKRTGEKVFLECVQDMDHENMFWYRQDPGLGLRLIYFSYDVKMKEKGDIPEGYSVSREKKERFSLILESASTNQTSMYLCASRSLDTQYFGPGTRLTVL.

This rearrangement joins TRBV5-5 to TRBJ2-7, with a possible D match to TRBD1 (6 bases). V lost 0 bases and J lost 3, with 7 bases in between. The germline CDR1 and CDR2 sequences are SGHKS and YYEKEE (reference sequence). The CDR3 contains 13 residues. CDR3 loop: CASSLEDSYEQYF. In DNA, the CDR3 is TGTGCCAGCAGCTTGGAGGACAGCTACGAGCAGTACTTC.

The table lists this clone with a count of one. V is TRBV19 and J is TRBJ1-4; 8 bases align to TRBD1. Germline V gene sequence: CDR1 LNHDA, CDR2 SQIVND (reference sequence). V was clipped by 3 bases and J by 4 bases; unmatched bases: 7. This CDR3 region has 16 residues. CDR3 sequence (DNA): TGTGCCAGTAGTATTTCCGCGGACAGGGATAATGAAAAACTGTTTTTT. Amino acid sequence: CASSISADRDNEKLFF.

The chain carries TRBV20-1 and TRBJ2-3; 10 bases map to TRBD2. CDR3 length: 15 amino acids. Germline V CDR1 and CDR2: DFQATT, SNEGSKA (reference sequence). The junction had 8 bases not matched to a gene; V was cut back by 3 bases and J by 5 bases. CDR3 in amino acids: CSASGLAGEEDTQYF. CDR3 in DNA: TGCAGTGCTAGTGGTCTAGCGGGAGAAGAAGATACGCAGTATTTT.

The chain combines TRBV4-2 with TRBJ2-1; 12 nucleotides match TRBD2. Per the germline V gene, CDR1 is LGHNA and CDR2 is YNFKEQ. This CDR3 spans 17 amino acids. Trimming took 0 bases from V and 5 from J; bases not matched to a gene: 5. CDR3 sequence (DNA): TGTGCCAGCAGCCAAGAGGCCGGACTAGCGGGAAACAATGAGCAGTTCTTC. Its protein is CASSQEAGLAGNNEQFF.

In its sample, this clone was seen a few times. The gene calls are TRBV5-1 and TRBJ2-7; D not certain. Looked up from germline, CDR1 is SGHRS and CDR2 is YFSETQ. V dropped 0 bases and J dropped 4 bases, with 11 bases sitting between them. CDR3 length equals 14 residues. This CDR3 is CASSLEASVYEQYF. DNA of the CDR3: TGCGCCAGCAGCTTGGAGGCTAGTGTTTACGAGCAGTACTTC. Filled out from reference TRBV5-1 and TRBJ2-7, the complete variable domain reads KAGVTQTPRYLIKTRGQQVTLSCSPISGHRSVSWYQQTPGQGLQFLFEYFSETQRNKGNFPGRFSGRQFSNSRSEMNVSTLELGDSALYLCASSLEASVYEQYFGPGTRLTVT.

This clone was seen only a few times. The genes are TRBV4-1 and TRBJ1-1; D possibly corresponds to TRBD1 (6 bases). Germline-derived CDR1 and CDR2 are MGHRA and YSYEKL. With 1 base removed from V and 14 bases from J, the gap between germline ends came to 14 bases. This CDR3 spans 12 amino acids. The CDR3 protein is CASSQGGGPFFF. The CDR3 coding sequence is TGCGCCAGCAGCCAAGGGGGGGGCCCTTTCTTCTTT.

The chain joins TRBV30 to TRBJ2-3, with TRBD2 identical over 10 bases. Germline V gene data show CDR1 as GTSNPN and CDR2 as SVGIG (reference sequence). The CDR3 runs 14 residues. With 7 bases clipped from V and 2 bases from J, the junction kept 6 bases outside the gene matches. As DNA, the CDR3 is TGTGCCTTGCGGACTAGCGGACACACAGATACGCAGTATTTT. Translating gives CALRTSGHTDTQYF. Using reference TRBV30 and TRBJ2-3 for the parts outside the CDR3, the full variable domain is SQTIHQWPATLVQPVGSPLSLECTVEGTSNPNLYWYRQAAGRGLQLLFYSVGIGQISSEVPQNLSASRPQDRQFILSSKKLLLSDSGFYLCALRTSGHTDTQYFGPGTRLTVL.

V is TRBV24-1 and J is TRBJ2-1; 9 positions agree with TRBD1. Trimming cost V 2 bases and J 6 bases; bases outside gene matches: 7. CDR1 is KGHDR and CDR2 is SFDVKD in the germline V gene. CDR3 length: 16 residues. The CDR3 reads CATSDSSVDRGNEQFF. The CDR3 DNA follows: TGTGCCACCAGTGATTCCTCCGTGGACAGGGGCAATGAGCAGTTCTTC.

The chain carries TRBV30 and TRBJ1-5; maybe TRBD1 (5 bases). CDR1 GTSNPN and CDR2 SVGIG come from the germline V gene (reference sequence). The CDR3 spans 13 residues. V lost 2 bases, J lost 7 bases, and 12 bases lay in between. CDR3 nucleotides: TGTGCCTGGAGTTTCCGCCCAGGGCAGCCCCAGCATTTT. This codes for CAWSFRPGQPQHF.

The rearrangement joins TRBV13 to TRBJ2-7, with D possibly matching TRBD2 (6 bases). Trimming shortened V by 0 bases and J by 3 bases, and 15 bases separated the two germline ends. The CDR3 contains 16 residues. Germline V CDR1 and CDR2: PRHDT, FYEKMQ (reference sequence). CDR3 DNA: TGTGCCAGCAGCTTAGGATCCGGGAGAAATATCTACGAGCAGTACTTC. Amino acid sequence: CASSLGSGRNIYEQYF.

The chain combines TRBV5-5 with TRBJ2-1; 8 bases map to TRBD2. The CDR3 spans 13 residues. The J segment lost 3 bases and the V segment lost 9 bases, leaving 5 bases of the junction unmatched. The germline CDR1 and CDR2 sequences are SGHKS and YYEKEE (reference sequence). The CDR3 spells CATAGGDYNEQFF. CDR3 sequence (DNA): TGTGCCACCGCGGGAGGCGACTACAATGAGCAGTTCTTC.

The chain recombines TRBV6-5 with TRBJ2-7; TRBD1 agrees at 8 bases. The junction had 9 bases not matched to a gene; V was cut back by 10 bases and J by 1 base. Germline V gene data show CDR1 as MNHEY and CDR2 as SVGAGI. This CDR3 is 14 amino acids long. The CDR3 nucleotides are TGTGCCACCCACGGACAGGGAAGGTCCTACGAGCAGTACTTC. Translation gives CATHGQGRSYEQYF.

The V call is TRBV10-3, the J call TRBJ2-1, with 11 bases that match TRBD1. CDR3 size: 12 residues. V was pared by 9 bases and J by 8 bases, with 3 bases of the junction left unmatched. Per germline, CDR1 ENHRY and CDR2 SYGVKD. CDR3 DNA: TGTGCCATTAGGACAGGGGGCGATGAGCAGTTCTTC. Translated, it gives CAIRTGGDEQFF.

This rearrangement joins TRBV6-5 to TRBJ1-3; 10 nucleotides agree with TRBD1. CDR1 is MNHEY and CDR2 is SVGAGI in the germline V gene. V gave up 8 bases and J gave up 2 bases; unmatched junction bases: 6. The CDR3 loop spans 15 amino acids. The CDR3 nucleotides read TGTGCCAGCGTCGGGACAGGGGAGGCTGGAAACACCATATATTTT. Protein: CASVGTGEAGNTIYF.

The rearrangement joins TRBV5-1 to TRBJ2-7, with TRBD1 matching over 10 bases. This CDR3 comprises 16 residues. J lost 1 base, V lost 0 bases, and 4 bases had no gene match. The germline V gene has CDR1 SGHRS and CDR2 YFSETQ. The CDR3 loop is CASSLESGQGSYEQYF. The CDR3 DNA reads TGCGCCAGCAGCTTGGAGTCGGGACAGGGGTCCTACGAGCAGTACTTC.

The chain recombines TRBV2 with TRBJ1-2, with TRBD1 identical over 7 bases. Germline assignment: CDR1 SNHLY and CDR2 FYNNEI. Trimming took 9 bases from V and 2 from J; bases not matched to a gene: 9. The CDR3 length is 14 residues. The CDR3 protein is CASQGGRMNYGYTF. CDR3 coding DNA: TGTGCCAGTCAGGGGGGAAGAATGAACTATGGCTACACCTTC. Combining the CDR3 with reference TRBV2 and TRBJ1-2 gives the whole variable domain EPEVTQTPSHQVTQMGQEVILRCVPISNHLYFYWYRQILGQKVEFLVSFYNNEISEKSEIFDDQFSVERPDGSNFTLKIRSTKLEDSAMYFCASQGGRMNYGYTFGSGTRLTVV.

The chain combines TRBV11-3 with TRBJ2-5; 7 nucleotides line up with TRBD1. The CDR3 loop spans 13 amino acids. Germline CDR1 reads SGHNT; CDR2 reads YENEEA. The junction had 4 bases not matched to a gene; V was cut back by 5 bases and J by 4 bases. The CDR3 region has the DNA TGTGCCAGCAGCCCCACAGGGGCAGAGACCCAGTACTTC. Translating it yields CASSPTGAETQYF.

V usage is TRBV7-3 and J usage is TRBJ2-3; 7 nucleotides agree with TRBD1. This CDR3 has 15 amino acids. Germline lookup yields CDR1 SGHTA and CDR2 FQGTGA. The V gene end was trimmed by 5 bases and the J gene end by 4 bases; junction bases not matched to a gene: 9. The CDR3 sequence is CASSRTGRAADTQYF. CDR3 sequence (DNA): TGTGCCAGCAGCCGGACAGGCAGAGCCGCAGATACGCAGTATTTT.

The rearrangement links TRBV28 to TRBJ1-4, with 8 bases fitting TRBD1. In germline, CDR1 is MDHEN, CDR2 SYDVKM. The CDR3 extends over 16 amino acids. V dropped 3 bases and J dropped 4; count of bases not matched to a gene: 7. The CDR3 DNA sequence: TGTGCCAGCAGTTTTATAGGGACAGGTCTTAATGAAAAACTGTTTTTT. This translates into CASSFIGTGLNEKLFF.

The chain is built from TRBV9 and TRBJ1-3; D call uncertain. Germline lookup yields CDR1 SGDLS and CDR2 YYNGEE. V was trimmed by 0 bases and J by 3 bases, leaving 10 bases between them. The CDR3 consists of 15 residues. CDR3 region: CASSVGTEVGNTIYF. The CDR3 region has the DNA TGTGCCAGCAGCGTAGGTACCGAGGTTGGAAACACCATATATTTT.

The chain couples TRBV6-1 to TRBJ2-1; possibly TRBD2 for D (6 bases). Germline V gene data show CDR1 as MNHNS and CDR2 as SASEGT. The CDR3 runs 15 residues. V lost 3 bases and J 5 bases, leaving 14 bases between the germline ends. The CDR3 DNA is TGTGCCAGCAGTGATATCCGGGCGGGACACAATGAGCAGTTCTTC. Protein sequence: CASSDIRAGHNEQFF.

This chain links TRBV28 with TRBJ1-1, with 7 positions matching TRBD1. After removal of 5 bases from V and 0 bases from J, the junction contained 6 bases not matched to a gene. This CDR3 contains 15 residues. Germline loops: CDR1 MDHEN, CDR2 SYDVKM. Written as DNA, the CDR3 is TGTGCCAGCAGTCCTGGACAGGCGGTGAACACTGAAGCTTTCTTT. It is translated as CASSPGQAVNTEAFF.

The chain recombines TRBV3-1 (or the pseudogene TRBV3-2) with TRBJ2-1; 8 bases line up with TRBD2. Trimming cost V 8 bases and J 2 bases; bases outside gene matches: 11. This CDR3 spans 16 amino acids. CDR1 is LGHDT, CDR2 YNNKEL, per germline (reference sequence). This CDR3 reads CASAVSGSGPYNEQFF. DNA of the CDR3: TGTGCCAGCGCCGTCAGCGGGAGCGGGCCCTACAATGAGCAGTTCTTC.